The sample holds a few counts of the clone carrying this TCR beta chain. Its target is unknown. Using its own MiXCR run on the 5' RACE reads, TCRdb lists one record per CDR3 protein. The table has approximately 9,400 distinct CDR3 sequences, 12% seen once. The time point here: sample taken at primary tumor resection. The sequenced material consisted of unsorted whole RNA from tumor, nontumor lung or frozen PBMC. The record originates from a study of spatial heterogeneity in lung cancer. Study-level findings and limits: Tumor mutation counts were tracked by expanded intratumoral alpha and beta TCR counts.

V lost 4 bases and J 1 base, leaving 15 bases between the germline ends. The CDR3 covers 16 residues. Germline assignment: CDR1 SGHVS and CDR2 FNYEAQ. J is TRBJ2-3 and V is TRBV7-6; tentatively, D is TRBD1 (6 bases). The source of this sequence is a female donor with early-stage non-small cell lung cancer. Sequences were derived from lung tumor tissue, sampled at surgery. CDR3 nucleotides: TGTGCCAGCAGCTCCCAGAAGGGGGTAGGCACAGATACGCAGTATTTT. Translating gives CASSSQKGVGTDTQYF.